One T cell receptor beta chain is described in this entry. Its antigen is currently not known. Qualities for individual bases were not recorded, and no much larger clone is one base off. Library creation used the immunoSEQ multiplex PCR assay. A mixture of 60 forward primers for TCR Vbeta segments and 13 reverse primers for TCR Jbeta segments was used in the multiplex PCR. A multiplex PCR assay on genomic DNA amplified the CDR3 region of rearranged TCR beta genes. The amplified TCR beta libraries were sequenced on the Illumina HiSeq System as 87-base-pair reads. The authors' pipeline ran thus. A later analysis counted around 72 million unique TCR beta chains across the 666 repertoires, and some 11 million of these chains were shared by at least two donors. To remove PCR and sequencing errors, raw reads were error-corrected and collapsed into unique sequences using a nearest-neighbor algorithm that merged closely related sequences. V, D and J gene segments were assigned by aligning CDR3 sequences to IMGT reference sequences. For a sequence to be retained, a match of at least six nucleotides was required to both a V gene segment and a J gene segment. Rearrangements were classified as productive when the CDR3 lacked stop codons and remained in frame with V and J, and all other rearrangements were classified as non-productive. Following IMGT convention, CDR3 was defined as the stretch from the second conserved V-encoded cysteine up to the conserved J-encoded phenylalanine. In an earlier analysis of more than 550 of the donors, sequences lacking an unambiguous match to a single V gene segment were excluded. In an earlier analysis of several hundred of the donors, V segments were called functional above 56.7% productive rearrangements and were called segregating when the between-donor standard deviation exceeded 5%. A statistical classification framework was built to diagnose cytomegalovirus status from the catalog of TCR beta chain sequences. In a later analysis, V and J genes were assigned by comparing TCR nucleotide sequences against IMGT/GENE-DB human TR gene sequences. A later analysis assigned CDR3 sequences and most-parsimonious VDJ recombination scenarios with the TCRdist pipeline. In a later analysis, every TCR beta chain was defined by the combination of its CDR3 amino acid sequence and its V-gene family, and reads without a unique V-gene family were dropped. As a way to deal with suspected cross-contamination and a sequencing artifact, a later analysis dropped approximately 570 nucleotide sequences that were highly shared and had low generation probability. In a later analysis, a clonal expansion index for each public chain was calculated from normalized within-repertoire ranks of inferred template counts. In a later analysis, generation probabilities were computed using a VDJ recombination model fitted to out-of-frame rearrangements, and the results were checked against IGoR. Hypergeometric tests were used in a later analysis to score TCR-TCR, TCR-HLA and TCR-CMV co-occurrence, with a repertoire-size bias correction applied to the TCR pairs. To estimate false discovery rates, a later analysis permuted the HLA or CMV assignments 20 times. In a later analysis, co-occurring TCRs were grouped using DBSCAN, with TCRdist sequence similarity added in when clustering inside HLA-allele-positive subsets. Repertoires with fewer than 30,000 or more than 120,000 public chains were left out of co-occurrence clustering, as were five repertoires with anomalous nucleotide sharing. TCRdb took this table from immuneACCESS and kept in-frame rearrangements with V and J called. Such tables lack part of the clones; where checked against another copy, unresolved V genes explain under half of the gap, and the rest is unexplained. V and J calls and clone size are as listed in that table; D and trimming were resolved from the DNA. In this sample the table shows roughly 120,000 clones, over 60% of which occur a single time. The biggest ten clones account for 1% of the sample.

The cohort consisted of approximately 670 healthy bone marrow donors. Cohort members were all nominally healthy when sampled, although unrecorded immune exposures were likely present. Of the roughly 620 cohort members, about 280 had positive CMV serostatus and roughly 350 had negative CMV serostatus, and CMV serostatus was not recorded for the donor. Each donor provided a peripheral blood sample, and peripheral blood mononuclear cells were used for TCR beta sequencing. Genomic DNA was extracted from the blood cell samples with the Qiagen DNeasy Blood Extraction Kit. From a lookup of the germline V gene (reference sequence), CDR1 and CDR2 are SEHNR and FQNEAQ. Including the terminal cysteine and phenylalanine, the CDR3 comprises 13 residues. Only the CDR3 DNA is retained, 39 bases long and in frame from the first base. V and J are truncated by 7 bases and 2 bases respectively, leaving an intervening sequence of 6 bases.

The data originate from a study of cytomegalovirus exposure and HLA in healthy donors (dated by TCRdb to about 2017). Background for the entire study: An earlier analysis of approximately 640 of the donors reported 250 to 300 Gb of sequence data and more than 90 million unique TCR beta sequences from 150 million to 200 million T cells. An early release that covered roughly 600 HLA-typed donors contained about 290 gigabases of sequencing data and tens of millions of unique TCR sequences. Every repertoire in the discovery cohort had been generated on one and the same sequencing platform. Besides the first cohort of around 670 subjects, a separate validation cohort made up of 120 different subjects was used. The study combined high-throughput TCR immunosequencing, statistical association of individual TCRs with disease status, and machine learning to predict cytomegalovirus infection status. In a later genetic analysis, genome-wide SNP genotypes for about 65% of the roughly 700 donors were used, and that subset was treated as a discovery cohort. The aim of the study was to test whether cataloging public T cell receptors could identify signatures of past pathogen exposure. The study profiled the T cell repertoires of 500 to 800 subjects by immunosequencing and related them to cytomegalovirus serostatus. Among about 400 genotyped donors of the cohort, an average of around 250,000 unique TCR beta nucleotide sequences was sequenced per donor, of which approximately 18% were non-productive. Alongside the repertoire data, information on donor age, sex, ethnicity and CMV serostatus was compiled. A later analysis re-analyzed previously published TCR beta repertoires from 600 to 850 donors and added high-resolution HLA genotyping to study TCR occurrence patterns. Both class I and class II loci were covered by HLA typing, at four-digit resolution. The genetic ancestry cluster associated with self-reported Caucasian donors included 65% to 90% of the roughly 400 genotyped donors. In the later analysis, no new phenotypic data were used to find candidate immune exposures; instead, reliance was placed on TCR beta sequences and their occurrence across donors. An earlier analysis of around 540 of the donors applied high-throughput TCR beta sequencing to assess whether each TCR beta V gene segment acted as functional or pseudogenic. Because of strong linkage in the cohort, five DR-DQ haplotypes were treated as single units for association and clustering. Typing coverage differed by locus: A, B, C, DRB1 and DQB1 were typed in roughly 629-640 donors, DQA1 in about 510, DPA1 in 600 to 610, and DPB1 in approximately 450. Points the paper makes about the study in general: A further reported finding was that TCR beta sequences accurately predicted the HLA-A and HLA-B alleles for most subjects in the first cohort. Sequencing depth was assumed to be roughly uniform across donors in the presence/absence analyses, though that assumption may not hold. A later genetic analysis reported fewer N-insertions in productive TCRs among donors in an Asian-associated ancestry cluster than the roughly 700-donor mean. A later analysis associated about 17,000 TCR beta sequences with specific HLA alleles at a false discovery rate of 0.05. CMV serostatus was the only immune exposure information available for the cohort. According to the authors, the approach could potentially be generalized to other disease states and immunological phenotypes. Most TCR sequences were observed very rarely across donors, whereas some public TCRs were present in many individuals. The classifier was reported to diagnose cytomegalovirus status with high specificity and sensitivity in both the original cohort and the validation cohort. The earlier analysis of 587 of the donors excluded 15 to 20 rarely observed V segments, including chromosome 9 orphons, because counts were too low. In a later analysis, HLA-associated TCR beta chains showed more clonal expansion and lower generation probabilities than non-associated chains that were equally common. The sequencing pipeline was judged likely to have produced a cluster of highly shared sequence variants as a technical artifact. HLA typing was unavailable for some donors at each locus, so association tests used only the typed subset. Because the 87-base-pair reads could not distinguish some IMGT-functional V segments, including TRBV6-2 and TRBV6-3, those segments were excluded. According to a later analysis, most CMV-associated TCR beta chains appeared to be HLA-restricted, and the HLA associations seemed to be driven largely by CMV exposure. Assigning TCR associations to individual alleles was difficult when HLA alleles, especially DR and DQ, strongly co-occurred. Broadly in line with IMGT annotations, most TCR beta V segments showed up in productive rearrangements about 87% or about 30% of the time in an earlier analysis of about 500 of the donors. In vitro tests confirmed that a few of the cytomegalovirus-associated TCR beta chains recognize cytomegalovirus antigens. This cohort had only TCR beta chains sequenced, and the lack of alpha or paired-chain data limited which features could be detected. Correlated functional status among segregating V segments might reflect linkage disequilibrium, but an unknown experimental factor could not be ruled out. In the study, approximately 160 TCR beta chains were listed as associated with cytomegalovirus. A later analysis reported that several top co-occurrence clusters appeared linked to parvovirus B19, influenza, CMV and Epstein-Barr virus. V-gene and J-gene trimming of TCR beta chains was associated with a missense DCLRE1C variant in a later genetic analysis, and the association was replicated in an independent cohort. In a later analysis, the rate of TCR association differed among HLA loci, with DRB1 alleles having the most associated TCRs and HLA-C alleles having the fewest.

Recombination linked TRBV7-9 to TRBJ2-6, and TRBD1 may be the D gene, going by 5 matching bases. Sequenced sample: PBMCs. This TCR derives from a human donor in good health. Here is the DNA: TGTGCCAGCACAGGGACTGGGGCCAACGTCCTGACTTTC. Translated, it gives CASTGTGANVLTF. With all but the CDR3 taken from the reference TRBV7-9 and TRBJ2-6 genes, the full variable domain is: DTGVSQNPRHKITKRGQNVTFRCDPISEHNRLYWYRQTLGQGPEFLTYFQNEAQLEKSRLLSDRFSAERPKGSFSTLEIQRTEQGDSAMYLCASTGTGANVLTFGAGSRLTVL.